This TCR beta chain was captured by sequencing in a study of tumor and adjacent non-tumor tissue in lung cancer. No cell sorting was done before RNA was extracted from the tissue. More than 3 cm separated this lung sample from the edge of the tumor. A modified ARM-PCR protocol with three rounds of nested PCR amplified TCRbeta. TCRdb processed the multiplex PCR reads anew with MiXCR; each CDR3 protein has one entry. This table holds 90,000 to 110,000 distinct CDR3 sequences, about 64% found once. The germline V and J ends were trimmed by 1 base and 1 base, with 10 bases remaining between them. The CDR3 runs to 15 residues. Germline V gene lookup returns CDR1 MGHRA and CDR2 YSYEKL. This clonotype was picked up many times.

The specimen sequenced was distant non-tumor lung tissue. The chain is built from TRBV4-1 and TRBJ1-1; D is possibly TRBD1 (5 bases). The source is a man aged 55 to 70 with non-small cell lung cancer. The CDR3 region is CASSQVGGTNTEAFF. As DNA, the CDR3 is TGCGCCAGCAGCCAAGTAGGAGGGACGAACACTGAAGCTTTCTTT.